This is a list of T cell receptor beta chains from one sample in a study of CD8 T cells in Susac syndrome. MiXCR, applied by TCRdb to the immunoSEQ multiplex PCR reads, yields one record per CDR3 protein. The sample consists of about 240,000 distinct CDR3 sequences, almost 97% of them appearing once. Sequenced material: CD4+ T cells from PBMCs. Receptor source: a human donor with Susac syndrome. The CDR3 runs from the conserved cysteine through the conserved F or W. Fields, in order: CDR3 length, J gene, D gene, V gene, clone size, CDR3 DNA, CDR3 protein. The D gene is left open where the match is weak. Clone size is stated in some rows and not others, as once, few, many or a class when expanded.

CDR3 length: 13
J gene: TRBJ2-3
D gene: NA
V gene: TRBV7-9
clone size: few
CDR3 DNA: TGTGCCAGCAGCTTGCTGAACACAGATACGCAGTATTTT
CDR3 protein: CASSLLNTDTQYF

CDR3 length: 11
J gene: TRBJ2-7
D gene: NA
V gene: TRBV7-9
clone size: NA
CDR3 DNA: TGTGCCAGCAGCTCCCGGACAGAGCAGTACTTC
CDR3 protein: CASSSRTEQYF

CDR3 length: 9
J gene: TRBJ2-7
D gene: NA
V gene: TRBV10-3
clone size: once
CDR3 DNA: TGTGGGCACATCCCCGAGCAGTACTTC
CDR3 protein: CGHIPEQYF

CDR3 length: 14
J gene: TRBJ1-5
D gene: NA
V gene: TRBV9
clone size: NA
CDR3 DNA: TGTGCCAGCAGCTCAGGGGATCACACTCAGCCCCAGCATTTT
CDR3 protein: CASSSGDHTQPQHF

CDR3 length: 12
J gene: TRBJ1-1
D gene: NA
V gene: TRBV28
clone size: NA
CDR3 DNA: TGTGCCAGCAGTTTGAAGACCACTGAAGCTTTCTTT
CDR3 protein: CASSLKTTEAFF

CDR3 length: 12
J gene: TRBJ2-1
D gene: NA
V gene: TRBV24-1
clone size: NA
CDR3 DNA: TGTGCCACCAGTGATCGGACTCCCAGTGTCTTCTTC
CDR3 protein: CATSDRTPSVFF

CDR3 length: 15
J gene: TRBJ2-5
D gene: NA
V gene: TRBV7-3
clone size: NA
CDR3 DNA: TGTGCCAGCAGCCTCCCGGGGGCGGGACAAGAGACCCAGTACTTC
CDR3 protein: CASSLPGAGQETQYF

CDR3 length: 12
J gene: TRBJ2-3
D gene: NA
V gene: TRBV29-1
clone size: NA
CDR3 DNA: TGCAGCGTTGACGCTAGCACAGATACGCAGTATTTT
CDR3 protein: CSVDASTDTQYF

CDR3 length: 13
J gene: TRBJ2-3
D gene: NA
V gene: TRBV10-3
clone size: NA
CDR3 DNA: TGTGCCGGTCGGGCGGGGACGGTGGATACGCAGTATTTT
CDR3 protein: CAGRAGTVDTQYF

CDR3 length: 15
J gene: TRBJ2-3
D gene: TRBD2
V gene: TRBV20-1
clone size: NA
CDR3 DNA: TGCAGTGCTAGAGTGAGCGGGAGGGGTACAGATACGCAGTATTTT
CDR3 protein: CSARVSGRGTDTQYF

CDR3 length: 13
J gene: TRBJ1-2
D gene: NA
V gene: TRBV12-3/TRBV12-4
clone size: NA
CDR3 DNA: TGTGCCAGCAGTTTAAGGCGGGGGGATGGCTACACCTTC
CDR3 protein: CASSLRRGDGYTF

CDR3 length: 13
J gene: TRBJ2-7
D gene: NA
V gene: TRBV19
clone size: NA
CDR3 DNA: TGTGCCAGTAGAACGGACCCTATCGGCGAGCAGTACTTC
CDR3 protein: CASRTDPIGEQYF

CDR3 length: 15
J gene: TRBJ1-1
D gene: NA
V gene: TRBV7-9
clone size: NA
CDR3 DNA: TGTGCCAGCAGCTTAATGGCAGGAGCAAACACTGAAGCTTTCTTT
CDR3 protein: CASSLMAGANTEAFF

CDR3 length: 15
J gene: TRBJ2-1
D gene: NA
V gene: TRBV20-1
clone size: NA
CDR3 DNA: TGCAGTGCCAGACCAGGAGGACTACCATACAATGAGCAGTTCTTC
CDR3 protein: CSARPGGLPYNEQFF

CDR3 length: 12
J gene: TRBJ2-3
D gene: NA
V gene: TRBV20-1
clone size: NA
CDR3 DNA: TGCAGTGCTGCACGCTCGGCAGATACGCAGTATTTT
CDR3 protein: CSAARSADTQYF

CDR3 length: 12
J gene: TRBJ2-7
D gene: NA
V gene: TRBV6-6
clone size: NA
CDR3 DNA: TGTGCCAGCCAAAGGGCAGGGTCCGAGCAGTACTTC
CDR3 protein: CASQRAGSEQYF

CDR3 length: 15
J gene: TRBJ2-5
D gene: NA
V gene: TRBV15
clone size: NA
CDR3 DNA: TGTGCCACCAGCAGAGATCCCGACAGCTGGGAGACCCAGTACTTC
CDR3 protein: CATSRDPDSWETQYF

CDR3 length: 17
J gene: TRBJ2-1
D gene: TRBD2
V gene: TRBV15
clone size: once
CDR3 DNA: TGTGCCACCAGCAACAGGACTAGCGGGAGGGTCCACAATGAGCAGTTCTTC
CDR3 protein: CATSNRTSGRVHNEQFF

CDR3 length: 17
J gene: TRBJ2-1
D gene: TRBD2
V gene: TRBV3-1
clone size: once
CDR3 DNA: TGTGCCAGCCGCCCCAAAAAGATAGCGGGAGTCAGCAATGAGCAGTTCTTC
CDR3 protein: CASRPKKIAGVSNEQFF

CDR3 length: 13
J gene: TRBJ1-2
D gene: TRBD1
V gene: TRBV6-1
clone size: NA
CDR3 DNA: TGTGCCAGCAACGCCGGGACAGTATATGGCTACACCTTC
CDR3 protein: CASNAGTVYGYTF

CDR3 length: 10
J gene: TRBJ2-1
D gene: NA
V gene: TRBV7-9
clone size: NA
CDR3 DNA: TGTGCCAGCAGCTGGGACTCTCGGGTCTTC
CDR3 protein: CASSWDSRVF

CDR3 length: 16
J gene: TRBJ1-5
D gene: TRBD1
V gene: TRBV13
clone size: NA
CDR3 DNA: TGTGCCAGCAGCTTAGGGGACAGGGAATTAGGTCAGCCCCAGCATTTT
CDR3 protein: CASSLGDRELGQPQHF

CDR3 length: 14
J gene: TRBJ2-7
D gene: NA
V gene: TRBV19
clone size: NA
CDR3 DNA: TGTGCCAGTAGTATAGTGGGGGGATCCTACGAGCAGTACTTC
CDR3 protein: CASSIVGGSYEQYF

CDR3 length: 15
J gene: TRBJ2-3
D gene: NA
V gene: TRBV15
clone size: NA
CDR3 DNA: TGTGCCACCAGCAGGGTGCAGGAGTCCCGGGATACGCAGTATTTT
CDR3 protein: CATSRVQESRDTQYF

CDR3 length: 17
J gene: TRBJ2-1
D gene: NA
V gene: TRBV5-1
clone size: NA
CDR3 DNA: TGCGCCAGCAGCTTGAATTGGGCGGGGAGCTCCTACAATGAGCAGTTCTTC
CDR3 protein: CASSLNWAGSSYNEQFF

CDR3 length: 12
J gene: TRBJ1-2
D gene: NA
V gene: TRBV6-1
clone size: once
CDR3 DNA: TGTGCCACCTCGAAGGGAGCCTATGGCTACACCTTC
CDR3 protein: CATSKGAYGYTF

CDR3 length: 14
J gene: TRBJ1-2
D gene: NA
V gene: TRBV28
clone size: NA
CDR3 DNA: TGTGCCAGCAGTTTCCCGGACATGAACTATGGCTACACCTTC
CDR3 protein: CASSFPDMNYGYTF

CDR3 length: 11
J gene: TRBJ1-2
D gene: NA
V gene: TRBV19
clone size: NA
CDR3 DNA: TGTGCCAGTAGCAAACGACTTGGCTACACCTTC
CDR3 protein: CASSKRLGYTF

CDR3 length: 15
J gene: TRBJ2-1
D gene: TRBD2
V gene: TRBV27
clone size: NA
CDR3 DNA: TGTGCCAGCAGTTTTGGACTAGCGAACTACAATGAGCAGTTCTTC
CDR3 protein: CASSFGLANYNEQFF

CDR3 length: 13
J gene: TRBJ2-5
D gene: NA
V gene: TRBV9
clone size: NA
CDR3 DNA: TGTGCCAGCAGCGGGGACTTGACGGAGACCCAGTACTTC
CDR3 protein: CASSGDLTETQYF

CDR3 length: 15
J gene: TRBJ2-3
D gene: TRBD2
V gene: TRBV5-1
clone size: NA
CDR3 DNA: TGCGCCAGCACCCTCCCGCGGGGGGGCACAGATACGCAGTATTTT
CDR3 protein: CASTLPRGGTDTQYF

CDR3 length: 14
J gene: TRBJ2-3
D gene: NA
V gene: TRBV20-1
clone size: NA
CDR3 DNA: TGCAGTGCCTCTGGGGTGATACGCACAGATACGCAGTATTTT
CDR3 protein: CSASGVIRTDTQYF

CDR3 length: 13
J gene: TRBJ1-6
D gene: NA
V gene: TRBV30
clone size: NA
CDR3 DNA: TGTGCCTGGGGGTCAAGCTCGTATTCACCCCTCCACTTT
CDR3 protein: CAWGSSSYSPLHF

CDR3 length: 14
J gene: TRBJ2-2
D gene: NA
V gene: TRBV7-8
clone size: NA
CDR3 DNA: TGTGCCAGCAGCTCCTGGCGGGGCACCGGGGAGCTGTTTTTT
CDR3 protein: CASSSWRGTGELFF

CDR3 length: 18
J gene: TRBJ1-5
D gene: NA
V gene: TRBV15
clone size: NA
CDR3 DNA: TGTGCCACCAGCACACAACTCCTAGGGATCTATAGCAATCAGCCCCAGCATTTT
CDR3 protein: CATSTQLLGIYSNQPQHF

CDR3 length: 14
J gene: TRBJ2-1
D gene: TRBD2
V gene: TRBV20-1
clone size: NA
CDR3 DNA: TGCAGTGCTGGGGGAGGGAGGGCCCTCAATGAGCAGTTCTTC
CDR3 protein: CSAGGGRALNEQFF

CDR3 length: 13
J gene: TRBJ1-1
D gene: NA
V gene: TRBV7-2
clone size: NA
CDR3 DNA: TGTGCCAGTAAACTGACAGGGAACACTGAAGCTTTCTTT
CDR3 protein: CASKLTGNTEAFF

CDR3 length: 13
J gene: TRBJ2-1
D gene: TRBD2
V gene: TRBV30
clone size: NA
CDR3 DNA: TGTGCCTGGAGTGAGGGAGGGGCCGATGAGCAGTTCTTC
CDR3 protein: CAWSEGGADEQFF

CDR3 length: 15
J gene: TRBJ1-2
D gene: NA
V gene: TRBV30
clone size: once
CDR3 DNA: TGTGCCTGGAGTGCCCCCGGGCCCACTTACTATGGCTACACCTTC
CDR3 protein: CAWSAPGPTYYGYTF

CDR3 length: 13
J gene: TRBJ1-4
D gene: TRBD1
V gene: TRBV29-1
clone size: NA
CDR3 DNA: TGCAGCGGAACCGGGACAGGGGATGAAAAACTGTTTTTT
CDR3 protein: CSGTGTGDEKLFF

CDR3 length: 15
J gene: TRBJ2-7
D gene: TRBD2
V gene: TRBV18
clone size: NA
CDR3 DNA: TGTGCCAGCTCACCTCGGACTAGCGGCTCCTACGAGCAGTACTTC
CDR3 protein: CASSPRTSGSYEQYF

CDR3 length: 15
J gene: TRBJ2-5
D gene: NA
V gene: TRBV9
clone size: NA
CDR3 DNA: TGTGCCAGCAGCACGGGGACCCCTCTTCAAGAGACCCAGTACTTC
CDR3 protein: CASSTGTPLQETQYF

CDR3 length: 13
J gene: TRBJ2-1
D gene: NA
V gene: TRBV24-1
clone size: NA
CDR3 DNA: TGTGCCACCAGTCGATCGGGAAACAATGAGCAGTTCTTC
CDR3 protein: CATSRSGNNEQFF

CDR3 length: 13
J gene: TRBJ1-1
D gene: NA
V gene: TRBV7-9
clone size: NA
CDR3 DNA: TGTGCCAGCAGAAAATCAGCGGACACTGAAGCTTTCTTT
CDR3 protein: CASRKSADTEAFF

CDR3 length: 12
J gene: TRBJ1-1
D gene: NA
V gene: TRBV20-1
clone size: NA
CDR3 DNA: TGCAGTGCTAATCAGGGGAACACTGAAGCTTTCTTT
CDR3 protein: CSANQGNTEAFF

CDR3 length: 15
J gene: TRBJ2-7
D gene: NA
V gene: TRBV15
clone size: NA
CDR3 DNA: TGTGCCACCAGCGCCCCGACAGAAACAGTTGACGAGCAGTACTTC
CDR3 protein: CATSAPTETVDEQYF